The rows below give T cell receptor beta chains drawn from one sample of a study of regulatory T cells in long-lasting Graves disease. TCRdb re-analysed the multiplex PCR reads in MiXCR, keeping a single row per CDR3 protein. The table lists about 470,000 distinct CDR3 sequences, 20% to 25% of them singletons, with less than 9% in the top ten. This specimen was peripheral blood mononuclear cells (PBMCs), taken when the disease was refractory, from a patient treated with antithyroid drugs. These receptors originate from a female donor with Graves disease. The CDR3 runs from the conserved cysteine through the conserved F or W. D genes are given only for firm matches. Some rows have no size entry. The others give once, few or many, or a class for an expanded clone.

J gene,D gene,V gene,clone size,CDR3 DNA,CDR3 protein
TRBJ1-6,-,TRBV7-9,few,TGTGCCAGCAGCTTAACTGGGACACCCGAAGGTTCCCTCCACTTT,CASSLTGTPEGSLHF
TRBJ1-1,-,TRBV6-1,-,TGTCCCGAACCTATCCCTGAAGCTTTCTTT,CPEPIPEAFF
TRBJ2-7,TRBD2,TRBV9,-,TGTGCCAGCAGCACTAGCGGGAGTGTCTACGAGCAGTACTTC,CASSTSGSVYEQYF
TRBJ2-3,TRBD1,TRBV20-1,once,TGCAGTTCAGGGGGAGACAGGGAGCCAGATACGCAGTATTTT,CSSGGDREPDTQYF
TRBJ2-5,TRBD2,TRBV5-4,once,TGTGCCAGCAGCGGGAGGGCCGGGGAGACCCAGTACTTC,CASSGRAGETQYF
TRBJ2-7,TRBD2,TRBV20-1,many,TGCAGTGCTAGGGCGACTAGCGCCGAGCAGTACTTC,CSARATSAEQYF
TRBJ2-3,TRBD2,TRBV15,-,TGTGCCATAGAGCGGGCTAGCGGGGGCCCAGATACGCAGTATTTT,CAIERASGGPDTQYF
TRBJ1-1,-,TRBV7-9,many,TGTGCCAGCAGAAACGAGAACACTGAAGCTTTCTTT,CASRNENTEAFF
TRBJ1-1,-,TRBV4-1,-,TGCGCCAGCAGCCAAGAACCACAGGCCTCGAACACTGAAGCTTTCTTT,CASSQEPQASNTEAFF
TRBJ2-7,-,TRBV2,many,TGTGCCAGCAAAATCCCGGGATTTACCTACGAGCAGTACTTC,CASKIPGFTYEQYF
TRBJ2-5,TRBD2,TRBV28,many,TGTGCCAGCAGTCCGCAGCGGGAGGGCCTGGAGACCCAGTACTTC,CASSPQREGLETQYF
TRBJ2-7,TRBD1,TRBV7-6,many,TGTGCCAGCAGCTTAGCAAGGACAGGACCCTTTGGCGAGCAGTACTTC,CASSLARTGPFGEQYF
TRBJ2-7,TRBD2,TRBV11-2,many,TGTGCCAGCAGCTCGACTAGCGGGAACTACGAGCAGTACTTC,CASSSTSGNYEQYF
TRBJ1-1,-,TRBV18,many,TGTGCCAGCTCACCAGTCTCTACAGCAGAAGCTTTCTTT,CASSPVSTAEAFF
TRBJ1-1,-,TRBV10-3,-,TGTGCCATCAAAGGGGCCACTGAAGCTTTCTTT,CAIKGATEAFF
TRBJ1-4,-,TRBV30,few,TGTGCCTGGAGCGGCAGGGCGAATGAAAAACTGTTTTTT,CAWSGRANEKLFF
TRBJ1-1,-,TRBV7-6,-,TGTGCCAGCAGCTTAGCGGGGGGGGGGATGAACACTGAAGCTTTCTTT,CASSLAGGGMNTEAFF
TRBJ2-5,-,TRBV6-2/TRBV6-3,-,TGTGCCGGCAGTTATGGGGAGACCCAGTACTTC,CAGSYGETQYF
TRBJ2-2,TRBD1,TRBV28,few,TGTGCCAGCAGCTCCCGGACAGGGTCCACCGGGGAGCTGTTTTTT,CASSSRTGSTGELFF
TRBJ1-4,-,TRBV5-1,large,TGTGCCAGCAGCTCAGACCTTGAAAAACTGTTTTTT,CASSSDLEKLFF
TRBJ2-1,TRBD2,TRBV24-1,many,TGTGCCACCAGTGACCTAGCGGCTTCCTACAATGAGCAGTTCTTC,CATSDLAASYNEQFF
TRBJ1-2,-,TRBV27,many,TGTGCCAGCAGTGGGGCTTATGGCTACACCTTC,CASSGAYGYTF
TRBJ1-3,-,TRBV5-1,few,TGCGCCAGCAGCGAGGGACTGTCTGGAAACACCATATATTTT,CASSEGLSGNTIYF
TRBJ1-1,-,TRBV12-5,many,TGTGCTAGTGGCTCGCCTGGGGGGAGCACTGAAGCTTTCTTT,CASGSPGGSTEAFF
TRBJ1-1,TRBD1,TRBV13,-,TGTGCCAGCAGCTCGCTTAACGACAGGGGAGGGATGAACACTGAAGCTTTCTTT,CASSSLNDRGGMNTEAFF
TRBJ2-7,-,TRBV5-1,-,TGCGCCAGCGCCGGGATAAGGATAGGGACTGCATCCTACGAGCAGTACTTC,CASAGIRIGTASYEQYF
TRBJ2-1,TRBD2,TRBV2,-,TGTGCCAGCAGAGAGTCTAGCGGGTCCTACAATGAGCAGTTCTTC,CASRESSGSYNEQFF
TRBJ1-1,-,TRBV15,many,TGTGCCACCAACAGAGGACCGAACACTGAAGCTTTCTTT,CATNRGPNTEAFF
TRBJ2-7,-,TRBV29-1,-,TGCAGCGTTGAAGTAGGGTTCGAGTACGAGCAGTACTTC,CSVEVGFEYEQYF
TRBJ2-5,TRBD1,TRBV12-3/TRBV12-4,many,TGTGCCAGCAGTACAGGGGTCGGGACCCAGTACTTC,CASSTGVGTQYF
TRBJ1-1,-,TRBV6-1,-,TGTGCCACCCTTCCAATTCTCGTACAGGAGGGAACACTGAGGGCTTTCTTT,CATLPILVQEGTLRAFF
TRBJ2-5,-,TRBV6-2/TRBV6-3,many,TGTGCCAGCAGTTATTCTGCGTACCAAGAGACCCAGTACTTC,CASSYSAYQETQYF
TRBJ2-5,TRBD1,TRBV4-3,-,TGCGCCAGCAGCCCCGGACAGGACGAAGTCCAAGAGACCCAGTACTTC,CASSPGQDEVQETQYF
TRBJ2-2,-,TRBV5-6,many,TGTGCCAGCAGCTCGGTCGGACAGGGAGGGGCCGGGGAGCTGTTTTTT,CASSSVGQGGAGELFF
TRBJ2-2,-,TRBV15,few,TGTGCCACCAGCAGACATCGGAACTCGAACACCGGGGAGCTGTTTTTT,CATSRHRNSNTGELFF
TRBJ2-5,TRBD1,TRBV29-1,-,TGCAGCGTTATGGCTACAGGGGGCGAGACCCAGTACTTC,CSVMATGGETQYF
TRBJ2-2,-,TRBV6-2/TRBV6-3,few,TGTGCCAGCAGCTCGAGCAACACCGGGGAGCTGTTTTTT,CASSSSNTGELFF
TRBJ1-6,TRBD1,TRBV6-2/TRBV6-3,few,TGTGCCAGCAGTTACCTGGGGACAGGTCTCAATTCACCCCTCCACTTT,CASSYLGTGLNSPLHF
TRBJ1-1,-,TRBV28,many,TGTGCCACACGAGAGAACACTGAAGCTTTCTTT,CATRENTEAFF
TRBJ1-1,-,TRBV6-5,many,TGTGCCAGCAGTTACTCGTATACTGAAGCTTTCTTT,CASSYSYTEAFF
TRBJ2-7,-,TRBV5-1,many,TGCGCCAGCAGTTCCGGACAGCTCGGTCGTGGCTACGAGCAGTACTTC,CASSSGQLGRGYEQYF
TRBJ2-5,-,TRBV11-2,many,TGTGCCAGCAGTTTAAGCAGAGGGGAGACCCAGTACTTC,CASSLSRGETQYF
TRBJ2-2,TRBD1,TRBV20-1,-,TGCAGTGCCGAACAGGGGGTAGGCACCGGGGAGCTGTTTTTT,CSAEQGVGTGELFF
TRBJ1-1,-,TRBV2,many,TGTGCCAGCAGTGAAGGGTGGAACACTGAAGCTTTCTTT,CASSEGWNTEAFF
TRBJ2-3,TRBD1,TRBV28,many,TGTGCCAGCAGTCCGTCCGGGACAGTTGTCAGCACAGATACGCAGTATTTT,CASSPSGTVVSTDTQYF
TRBJ2-5,TRBD1,TRBV13,many,TGTGCCAGCAGCCGACAGGGAAAGACCCAGTACTTC,CASSRQGKTQYF
TRBJ2-2,TRBD2,TRBV11-2,many,TGTGCCAGCAGCTCGGGACTAGCGGGAGTCTACACCGGGGAGCTGTTTTTT,CASSSGLAGVYTGELFF
TRBJ2-7,-,TRBV27,few,TGTGCCAGCAGTCCCCCCTCGCACGAGCAGTACTTC,CASSPPSHEQYF
TRBJ2-7,-,TRBV6-1,few,TGTGCCAGCACCAGGCCGGGGGACGGGTACGAGCAGTACTTC,CASTRPGDGYEQYF